This T cell receptor beta chain was identified during a study of blood T cell repertoires in COVID-19. Study at large: Material from acute and convalescent COVID-19 was sourced from the United States, Italy and Spain. From T cells, B-cell-depleted T cells, or PBMCs came the material, which was cDNA or gDNA.

As originally analysed: Reference gene primer amplification in the assay estimated nucleated cell counts. Sequencing used immunoSEQ multiplex PCR; TCRdb keeps in-frame clones, though not all of them. The DNA gave D and trimming, while V, J and clone size come from that table. This table has some 50,000 clones, about 83% appearing once. In this sample, this clone turned up a few times. Looked up from germline, CDR1 is SGHNT and CDR2 is YENEEA. The J segment lost 6 bases and the V segment lost 8 bases, leaving 6 bases of the junction unmatched. The CDR3 is 13 amino acids. This rearrangement joins TRBV11-3 to TRBJ2-7, with 11 bases fitting TRBD1. The clonotype originates from a man aged 50-60 years with acute or convalescent COVID-19. The specimen sequenced was peripheral blood. The CDR3 region has the DNA TGTGCCAGCCGGGGACAGGGGGGAGGCGAGCAGTACTTC. Its translation: CASRGQGGGEQYF.